This T cell receptor beta chain was found in a study of shared clonotypes between healthy human individuals. Measured with immunoSEQ multiplex PCR; TCRdb has only the in-frame clones, and not every one. The sample lists about 1.5 million clones, more than 95% seen once, with about 1% in the top ten. This clonotype was sampled from a man aged 25-45 years in good health. The sequenced sample consisted of naive CD4+ T cells sorted from blood. Noted subset: CD45RA+ positively selected.

In DNA, the CDR3 is TGTGCCAGCAGCCCTGACAGGGGGCACACCGGGGAGCTGTTTTTT. It specifies CASSPDRGHTGELFF. The chain recombines TRBV7-9 with TRBJ2-2, with 10 bases aligning to TRBD1. Germline-derived CDR1 and CDR2 are SEHNR and FQNEAQ (reference sequence). The junction had 3 bases not matched to a gene; V was cut back by 5 bases and J by 3 bases. The CDR3 consists of 15 residues.